The 10 T cell receptor beta chains given below trace back to one sample, sequenced in a study of OX40 agonist ivuxolimab in advanced cancers. Generated by immunoSEQ multiplex PCR, the TCRdb table keeps only in-frame clones and is missing some. The sample lists fewer than 85,000 clones, around 83% occurring once. Specimen: CD4+ or CD8+ T cells sorted from blood, collected in a trial of the OX40 agonist ivuxolimab. These receptors were taken from an adult with an advanced solid tumor such as melanoma, head and neck, liver or kidney cancer.

This clone has just one count. The V and J genes are TRBV5-5 and TRBJ1-2; D is unresolved. Between the trimmed V and J ends, which lost 1 base and 9 bases, there was a span of 22 bases. CDR1 is SGHKS, CDR2 YYEKEE, per germline (reference sequence). The CDR3 spans 16 residues. The CDR3 nucleotides are TGTGCCAGCAGCTTGTTTAGGGCTGGCCGTGGCTGGAGCTACACCTTC. Translated: CASSLFRAGRGWSYTF. The entire variable domain, with the rest obtained from reference TRBV5-5 and TRBJ1-2, is as follows: DAGVTQSPTHLIKTRGQQVTLRCSPISGHKSVSWYQQVLGQGPQFIFQYYEKEERGRGNFPDRFSARQFPNYSSELNVNALLLGDSALYLCASSLFRAGRGWSYTFGSGTRLTVV.

The table lists this clone with a count of one. The CDR3 loop is CASKVAITNTGELFF. Written as DNA, the CDR3 is TGTGCCAGCAAGGTTGCGATTACGAACACCGGGGAGCTGTTTTTT. The chain links TRBV6-1 to TRBJ2-2; no definite D call. Trimming cost V 7 bases and J 0 bases, with 12 bases left between them. This CDR3 comprises 15 residues. The germline CDR1 and CDR2 sequences are MNHNS and SASEGT.

V gene TRBV5-4 combines with J gene TRBJ2-5, with D perhaps given as TRBD1 or TRBD2 (6 bases each). The CDR3 consists of 17 residues. CDR1 and CDR2 from the germline V gene are SGHNT and YYREEE (reference sequence). The V end lost 0 bases, the J end lost 1 base, and 16 bases lay between the germline ends. Here the CDR3 DNA reads TGTGCCAGCAGCTTGGTGGGGGGCGGAGAATCCCAAGAGACCCAGTACTTC. This translates into CASSLVGGGESQETQYF.

The chain combines TRBV19 with TRBJ2-6; D tentatively reads TRBD1 or TRBD2 (6 bases each). Trimming took 4 bases from V and 4 from J, leaving 14 bases between them. CDR1 is LNHDA and CDR2 is SQIVND in the germline V gene (reference sequence). This CDR3 has 16 amino acids. CDR3 nucleotide sequence: TGTGCCAGTAGTACGTCGGGGGCGTCGGGGGCCAACGTCCTGACTTTC. It yields the protein CASSTSGASGANVLTF.

The chain couples TRBV5-6 to TRBJ2-7; 8 bases map to TRBD1. Trimming removed 4 bases from V and 0 bases from J; junction bases left unmatched: 9. The CDR3 sequence is 16 residues long. Germline CDR1 reads SGHDT; CDR2 reads YYEEEE. CDR3 in DNA: TGTGCCAGCAGCCACCCGGGACAGGTAATCTCCTACGAGCAGTACTTC. Encoded protein: CASSHPGQVISYEQYF.

The gene calls are TRBV2 and TRBJ1-4; TRBD1 might be the D (6 bases). V was shortened by 9 bases and J by 8 bases, with 16 bases between the two germline ends. CDR1 SNHLY and CDR2 FYNNEI come from the germline V gene. The CDR3 is 13 amino acids. The CDR3 coding sequence is TGTGCCAGTGAACGGGGGGCGGCCGAAAAACTGTTTTTT. This codes for CASERGAAEKLFF.

The chain recombines TRBV6-5 with TRBJ1-6; D ambiguous. This CDR3 region has 15 residues. Germline lookup yields CDR1 MNHEY and CDR2 SVGAGI. Between the trimmed V and J ends, which lost 2 bases and 6 bases, there was a span of 11 bases. In DNA form, the CDR3 reads TGTGCCAGCAGTTACGATGTCAGGACTAATTCACCCCTCCACTTT. This sequence encodes CASSYDVRTNSPLHF.

The chain couples TRBV11-2 to TRBJ1-1; the D is unclear. The CDR3 spans 14 residues. V was shortened by 2 bases and J by 0 bases, with 7 bases between the two germline ends. Germline lookup yields CDR1 SGHAT and CDR2 FQNNGV. The DNA of the CDR3 is TGTGCCAGCAGCTTACTCTCCGTGAACACTGAAGCTTTCTTT. Amino acids: CASSLLSVNTEAFF.

This clone was detected once. The chain uses TRBV9 and TRBJ2-3; D call uncertain. Germline CDR1 is SGDLS and CDR2 is YYNGEE. V was trimmed by 0 bases and J by 4 bases, leaving 3 bases between them. The CDR3 is made up of 12 amino acids. This chain's CDR3 is CASSVASDTQYF. CDR3 DNA sequence: TGTGCCAGCAGCGTAGCCTCAGATACGCAGTATTTT. The variable domain in full, with the rest retrieved from reference TRBV9 and TRBJ2-3, is DSGVTQTPKHLITATGQRVTLRCSPRSGDLSVYWYQQSLDQGLQFLIQYYNGEERAKGNILERFSAQQFPDLHSELNLSSLELGDSALYFCASSVASDTQYFGPGTRLTVL.

The V call is TRBV5-1, the J call TRBJ2-2; 7 bases map to TRBD1. Germline V lookup: CDR1 SGHRS, CDR2 YFSETQ. Trimming at V came to 5 bases and at J to 9 bases, leaving 4 bases not matched to a gene. This CDR3 contains 12 residues. The CDR3: CASRTGARELFF. The CDR3 nucleotides are TGCGCCAGCAGAACAGGGGCTCGGGAGCTGTTTTTT.